What follows are 6 T cell receptor beta chains derived from one specimen sequenced in a study of technical replicates of blood from a few donors (dated by TCRdb to 2016 to 2017). Libraries were constructed by the immunoSEQ multiplex PCR assay. Drawn from immuneACCESS, this table holds only the in-frame rearrangements with V and J called that TCRdb kept. Clones are partly lost; checked studies trace under half to an unresolved V gene and leave the rest unexplained. The table for this sample lists approximately 73,000 clones; about 90% of them were counted only once. The ten largest account for 0.42% of the sample. Material for sequencing was T cells isolated from PBMCs. These TCRs come from a human donor in good health.

This chain links TRBV6-5 with TRBJ1-2, with 7 bases fitting TRBD1. Germline V gene lookup returns CDR1 MNHEY and CDR2 SVGAGI. Losses at the gene ends were 2 bases for V and 5 bases for J; bases not matched to a gene: 2. CDR3 size: 13 residues. In DNA, the CDR3 is TGTGCCAGCAGTTACAAGACAGGGTATGGCTACACCTTC. Protein product: CASSYKTGYGYTF.

The rearrangement joins TRBV19 to TRBJ1-5; TRBD1 agrees at 10 bases. The CDR3 runs 14 residues. Germline CDR1 LNHDA, CDR2 SQIVND (reference sequence). The junction had 1 base not matched to a gene; V was cut back by 4 bases and J by 4 bases. The CDR3 sequence: CASSKGQGNQPQHF. CDR3 sequence (DNA): TGTGCCAGTAGTAAGGGACAGGGGAATCAGCCCCAGCATTTT. Using reference TRBV19 and TRBJ1-5 for the parts outside the CDR3, the full variable domain is DGGITQSPKYLFRKEGQNVTLSCEQNLNHDAMYWYRQDPGQGLRLIYYSQIVNDFQKGDIAEGYSVSREKKESFPLTVTSAQKNPTAFYLCASSKGQGNQPQHFGDGTRLSIL.

The chain is built from TRBV6-5 and TRBJ1-2; 9 bases align to TRBD1. Trimming cost V 6 bases and J 7 bases; bases outside gene matches: 6. The CDR3 has 13 residues. Germline CDR1 MNHEY, CDR2 SVGAGI. CDR3 loop: CASSRTGVGGYTF. CDR3 coding DNA: TGTGCCAGCAGCAGGACAGGGGTGGGTGGCTACACCTTC.

The genes are TRBV10-1 and TRBJ2-3, with 12 bases that match TRBD2. Germline V gene sequence: CDR1 WNHNN, CDR2 SYGVQD (reference sequence). The CDR3 length is 16 residues. The ends lost 7 bases at V and 5 bases at J; junction bases unmatched: 10. Here the CDR3 reads CASTTTSGRCQDTQYF. The CDR3 nucleotides read TGCGCCAGCACTACTACTAGCGGGAGGTGTCAAGATACGCAGTATTTT.

The chain recombines TRBV15 with TRBJ2-2; D might be TRBD2 (6 bases). The germline V and J ends were trimmed by 3 bases and 7 bases, with 12 bases remaining between them. Germline-derived CDR1 and CDR2 are LNHNV and YYDKDF (reference sequence). The CDR3 runs 14 residues. This CDR3 reads CATSSWGEGGELFF. In DNA form, the CDR3 reads TGTGCCACCAGCAGTTGGGGGGAAGGCGGGGAGCTGTTTTTT.

This chain joins TRBV2 and TRBJ1-2; D not resolved. The V gene lost 4 bases and the J gene lost 4 bases, with 7 bases spanning the gap. Germline V CDR1 and CDR2: SNHLY, FYNNEI. The CDR3 consists of 12 residues. The DNA for the CDR3 is TGTGCCAGCAGTGGTCTGTTCTATGGCTACACCTTC. It encodes CASSGLFYGYTF.